This TCR beta chain was recovered during a study of T cell responses to AZD1222 COVID-19 vaccine. Study-level results: Most donors were white British, females outnumbered males, and clonal diversity was possibly underestimated.

CDR3 size: 15 residues. Germline V lookup: CDR1 SNHLY, CDR2 FYNNEI. V shed 4 bases and J shed 1 base, with 11 bases lying between them. Only in-frame clones appear in the TCRdb table, and some are missing; sequencing was by immunoSEQ multiplex PCR. The sample records approximately 150,000 clones, 80% to 95% being singletons. Concerning this clone itself: As yet, its antigen is unknown.

The clonotype was recovered from an adult in good health. The rearrangement links TRBV2 to TRBJ1-5; tentative D call: TRBD1 (5 bases). Material: peripheral blood, obtained on day 0 of AZD1222 vaccination. CDR3 sequence reads: CASSGSRDSNQPQHF. The DNA for the CDR3 is TGTGCCAGCAGTGGGTCCAGGGACAGCAATCAGCCCCAGCATTTT.